The 31 T cell receptor beta chains below all came from one sample that was sequenced in a study of cytomegalovirus exposure and HLA in healthy donors. Only in-frame clones appear in the TCRdb table, and some are missing; sequencing was by immunoSEQ multiplex PCR. The repertoire holds under 150,000 clones, with 70% to 90% as singletons. Sequencing input: PBMCs. All receptors derive from a woman aged 18-30 years in good health and CMV-seropositive.

The genes are TRBV7-2 and TRBJ2-4; D possibly corresponds to TRBD1 (5 bases). Germline V gene sequence: CDR1 SGHTA, CDR2 FQGNSA. Deletions cut 3 bases from V and 1 base from J, with 7 bases between. The CDR3 consists of 14 residues. DNA of the CDR3: TGTGCCAGCAGCTTGAACAGGGCCAAAAACATTCAGTACTTC. Amino acids: CASSLNRAKNIQYF.

By share, this clone ranks as medium-sized (0.01 to 0.1%). The chain employs TRBV4-3 and TRBJ2-4; possible D gene TRBD2, 6 bases. Germline V gene data show CDR1 as LGHNA and CDR2 as YSLEER. The CDR3 length is 17 residues. V lost 0 bases to trimming and J lost 1 base, with 13 bases between them. The CDR3 is CASSQDVAGRAKNIQYF. The CDR3 coding sequence is TGCGCCAGCAGCCAAGATGTGGCGGGACGGGCCAAAAACATTCAGTACTTC.

The chain links TRBV28 to TRBJ2-1; 9 bases are a match to TRBD2. J was trimmed by 12 bases and V by 3 bases; bases with no gene match: 12. Germline V gene lookup returns CDR1 MDHEN and CDR2 SYDVKM. The length of the CDR3 is 15 residues. CDR3 loop: CASSFAAGGARWQFF. In DNA, the CDR3 is TGTGCCAGCAGTTTCGCGGCGGGGGGGGCCCGTTGGCAGTTCTTC.

The chain has TRBV6-5 and TRBJ1-2; D remains ambiguous. This CDR3 spans 13 amino acids. Trimming left V 5 bases short and J 3 bases short, with 10 bases between. CDR1 is MNHEY and CDR2 is SVGAGI in the germline V gene. CDR3 protein: CASSAEYDYGYTF. CDR3 nucleotide sequence: TGTGCCAGCAGTGCTGAGTACGACTATGGCTACACCTTC.

This chain links TRBV6-6 with TRBJ1-4, with D possibly being TRBD1 (6 bases). The CDR3 totals 15 residues. Trimming took 4 bases from V and 10 from J, leaving 19 bases between them. In germline, CDR1 is MNHNY, CDR2 SVGAGI (reference sequence). The CDR3 sequence is CASSSPPRQDAKLFF. The CDR3 coding sequence is TGTGCCAGCAGTTCTCCTCCCCGACAGGATGCAAAACTGTTTTTT.

CDR3 sequence: CASSLTGYTEAFF. CDR3 sequence (DNA): TGTGCCAGCAGCTTGACAGGGTATACTGAAGCTTTCTTT. The rearrangement links TRBV5-6 to TRBJ1-1; D is possibly TRBD1 (6 bases). Looked up from germline, CDR1 is SGHDT and CDR2 is YYEEEE. This CDR3 has 13 amino acids. The V end was cut by 1 base, the J end by 5 bases, with 9 bases between.

The V and J genes are TRBV4-3 and TRBJ2-3; no definite D call. The CDR3 is made up of 15 amino acids. The germline V gene has CDR1 LGHNA and CDR2 YSLEER. V lost 0 bases and J 2 bases, leaving 9 bases between the germline ends. The CDR3 DNA reads TGCGCCAGCAGCCAAGAGGGCAAACCCACAGATACGCAGTATTTT. Translating it yields CASSQEGKPTDTQYF.

This clone was seen only once. The chain combines TRBV11-2 with TRBJ1-1; D remains ambiguous. The length of the CDR3 is 14 residues. Per germline, CDR1 SGHAT and CDR2 FQNNGV. The V end lost 11 bases, the J end lost 4 bases, and 20 bases lay between the germline ends. This CDR3 is CASNRDPRFTEAFF. The CDR3 DNA follows: TGTGCCTCGAACCGCGACCCGCGGTTCACTGAAGCTTTCTTT.

The V call is TRBV4-1, the J call TRBJ2-1; tentative D call: TRBD1 (5 bases). With 0 bases removed from V and 7 bases from J, the gap between germline ends came to 7 bases. The CDR3 runs 13 residues. Germline values: CDR1 MGHRA, CDR2 YSYEKL. The CDR3: CASSQDRANEQFF. CDR3 DNA sequence: TGCGCCAGCAGCCAAGACAGGGCGAATGAGCAGTTCTTC.

The chain links TRBV2 to TRBJ1-6; D may be TRBD1 (6 bases). Trimming pared 9 bases from V and 7 bases from J, leaving 10 bases between. CDR3 length: 12 residues. Looked up from germline, CDR1 is SNHLY and CDR2 is FYNNEI. The CDR3 DNA reads as TGTGCCAGGGGGGGGCTGAATTCACCCCTCCACTTT. It yields the protein CARGGLNSPLHF.

In this sample, this clone turned up once. Other DNA sequences in this specimen translate into the identical CDR3. The rearrangement uses TRBV18 and TRBJ2-1; the match to TRBD2 covers 9 bases. The V gene end was trimmed by 0 bases and the J gene end by 0 bases; junction bases not matched to a gene: 0. Germline V gene lookup returns CDR1 KGHSH and CDR2 LQKENI. The CDR3 has 16 amino acids. CDR3 coding DNA: TGTGCCAGCTCACCACCTAGCGGGAGCTCCTACAATGAGCAGTTCTTC. As protein: CASSPPSGSSYNEQFF.

This chain uses TRBV7-8 with TRBJ1-5, with D possibly TRBD1 on 6 matching bases. The length of the CDR3 is 15 residues. Trimming removed 6 bases at V and 7 bases at J, with 19 bases between. Germline V CDR1 and CDR2: SGHVS, FQNEAQ. The DNA for the CDR3 is TGTGCCAGCAGTTCCAGGGGAGCGAGGGAGCAGCCCCAGCATTTT. Its translation: CASSSRGAREQPQHF.

The CDR3 loop reads CASTDRGWADTPGNTIYF. The CDR3 nucleotides are TGTGCCAGTACTGACAGGGGTTGGGCCGACACTCCTGGAAACACCATATATTTT. The chain recombines TRBV19 with TRBJ1-3; 8 bases match TRBD1. From germline, CDR1 is LNHDA and CDR2 SQIVND (reference sequence). V gave up 7 bases and J gave up 2 bases; unmatched junction bases: 16. CDR3 length equals 18 residues. Drawing the rest from reference TRBV19 and TRBJ1-3, the complete variable domain is DGGITQSPKYLFRKEGQNVTLSCEQNLNHDAMYWYRQDPGQGLRLIYYSQIVNDFQKGDIAEGYSVSREKKESFPLTVTSAQKNPTAFYLCASTDRGWADTPGNTIYFGEGSWLTVV.

The CDR3 DNA follows: TGTGCCAGCAGCGTAGAGAGCTCCTACAATGAGCAGTTCTTC. As protein: CASSVESSYNEQFF. The chain is built from TRBV7-3 and TRBJ2-1; D unclear. With 5 bases removed from V and 0 bases from J, the gap between germline ends came to 8 bases. The CDR3 has 14 residues. The germline V gene encodes CDR1 SGHTA and CDR2 FQGTGA. Full variable domain (outside the CDR3, taken from reference TRBV7-3 and TRBJ2-1): GAGVSQTPSNKVTEKGKYVELRCDPISGHTALYWYRQSLGQGPEFLIYFQGTGAADDSGLPNDRFFAVRPEGSVSTLKIQRTERGDSAVYLCASSVESSYNEQFFGPGTRLTVL.

This chain links TRBV7-9 with TRBJ1-2, with 7 bases aligning to TRBD1. V lost 3 bases to trimming and J lost 3 bases; unmatched junction nucleotides: 4. Germline CDR1 reads SEHNR; CDR2 reads FQNEAQ (reference sequence). The CDR3 spans 14 residues. CDR3 in DNA: TGTGCCAGCAGCTTGAAGGGGGCGGACTATGGCTACACCTTC. Its protein is CASSLKGADYGYTF. The full variable domain, in which reference TRBV7-9 and TRBJ1-2 provide the parts outside the CDR3, is DTGVSQNPRHKITKRGQNVTFRCDPISEHNRLYWYRQTLGQGPEFLTYFQNEAQLEKSRLLSDRFSAERPKGSFSTLEIQRTEQGDSAMYLCASSLKGADYGYTFGSGTRLTVV.

The chain carries TRBV5-1 and TRBJ1-2; maybe TRBD1 (5 bases). Germline CDR1 and CDR2: SGHRS and YFSETQ. V shed 0 bases and J shed 4 bases, with 10 bases lying between them. This CDR3 is built from 14 residues. The CDR3 loop is CASSLGATAYGYTF. The CDR3 bases are TGCGCCAGCAGCTTGGGTGCGACAGCCTATGGCTACACCTTC.

This clone showed up just once. Distinct nucleotide sequences in the sample also encode this CDR3. This chain uses TRBV18 with TRBJ1-2, with no clear D. Germline V lookup: CDR1 KGHSH, CDR2 LQKENI. V lost 3 bases to trimming and J lost 2 bases, with 10 bases between them. There are 14 residues in the CDR3. The CDR3 is CASSPPGRNYGYTF. CDR3 bases: TGTGCCAGCTCACCCCCCGGTCGAAACTATGGCTACACCTTC.

On this clone itself: One junction end does not reproduce the germline sequence, and a read error may be involved. V usage is TRBV2 and J usage is TRBJ1-1, with D uncertain. The CDR3 runs 13 residues. Germline V gives CDR1 SNHLY, CDR2 FYNNEI. As DNA, the CDR3 is TGTGCCAGCAGTGATTCGGGGAACCCTGAAGCTTTCTTT. Translating it yields CASSDSGNPEAFF.

This clone was detected only a few times. This sequence joins TRBV5-1 and TRBJ2-7, with D possibly being TRBD2 (5 bases). The germline V gene encodes CDR1 SGHRS and CDR2 YFSETQ. This CDR3 is 14 amino acids long. The V end lost 2 bases, the J end lost 2 bases, and 11 bases lay between the germline ends. This chain's CDR3 is CASSFEGPPYEQYF. Here the CDR3 DNA reads TGCGCCAGCAGCTTCGAGGGCCCCCCCTACGAGCAGTACTTC.

The chain carries TRBV5-1 and TRBJ1-1; D is perhaps TRBD1 (5 bases). The CDR3 has 14 amino acids. Germline lookup yields CDR1 SGHRS and CDR2 YFSETQ. Trimming took 4 bases from V and 1 from J, leaving 11 bases between them. CDR3 sequence (DNA): TGCGCCAGCAGCCTTCTTACAGGGAACACTGAAGCTTTCTTT. Translation gives CASSLLTGNTEAFF.

The chain is built from TRBV2 and TRBJ2-1; D gene uncertain. The CDR3 has 15 residues. V dropped 3 bases and J dropped 4 bases, with 13 bases sitting between them. Germline V gene data show CDR1 as SNHLY and CDR2 as FYNNEI. CDR3 sequence: CASSEGHSMYNEQFF. The CDR3, as DNA: TGTGCCAGCAGTGAGGGCCATTCCATGTACAATGAGCAGTTCTTC.

The V call is TRBV7-9, the J call TRBJ2-5; D uncertain. The CDR3 totals 12 residues. V lost 0 bases and J 5 bases, leaving 4 bases between the germline ends. Germline CDR1 and CDR2: SEHNR and FQNEAQ (reference sequence). The CDR3 protein is CASSLAQETQYF. In nucleotides, the CDR3 is TGTGCCAGCAGCTTAGCGCAGGAGACCCAGTACTTC.

CDR3 sequence (DNA): TGCACCAGCAGCCAAGGTGGAAGCGGGAGGGCCCGTGAAAATACGCAGTATTTT. This codes for CTSSQGGSGRARENTQYF. J is TRBJ2-3 and V is TRBV1; the table's D gene call, TRBD2, was not cross checked with the DNA. TRBV1 is a recognized pseudogene. The CDR3 runs to 18 residues.

The rearrangement joins TRBV5-1 to TRBJ2-3, with 8 bases matching TRBD1. The J segment lost 7 bases and the V segment lost 3 bases, leaving 10 bases of the junction unmatched. The CDR3 length is 15 residues. The germline CDR1 and CDR2 sequences are SGHRS and YFSETQ. The CDR3 DNA is TGCGCCAGCAGCTCTTTACAGGGGGTGGTTCATACGCAGTATTTT. Translated: CASSSLQGVVHTQYF.

The chain combines TRBV7-9 with TRBJ2-7, with a tentative D call TRBD2 (5 bases). The CDR3 contains 15 residues. CDR1 is SEHNR and CDR2 is FQNEAQ in the germline V gene (reference sequence). The ends were cut back, 4 bases at V and 3 bases at J, with 16 bases in the middle. In DNA form, the CDR3 reads TGTGCCAGCAGCTCCGGGGTTACAACAGTCTACGAGCAGTACTTC. As protein: CASSSGVTTVYEQYF.

This chain joins TRBV2 and TRBJ2-3, with D unresolved. The CDR3 extends over 12 amino acids. V shed 5 bases and J shed 2 bases, with 5 bases lying between them. The germline CDR1 and CDR2 sequences are SNHLY and FYNNEI. The DNA of the CDR3 is TGTGCCAGCAGTTCTTACACAGATACGCAGTATTTT. Translating gives CASSSYTDTQYF.

The gene calls are TRBV5-5 and TRBJ1-2; the D gene is possibly TRBD1 (6 bases). Trimming stripped 2 bases from V and 3 bases from J, with 14 bases between. The CDR3 sequence is 15 residues long. The germline gives CDR1 SGHKS, CDR2 YYEKEE (reference sequence). The CDR3 spells CASSFSPNRDYGYTF. The CDR3 nucleotides are TGTGCCAGCAGCTTCTCTCCCAACAGGGACTATGGCTACACCTTC.

This chain uses TRBV19 with TRBJ2-7; D perhaps matches TRBD2 (5 bases). The CDR3 runs 14 residues. Between the trimmed V and J ends, which lost 8 bases and 7 bases, there was a span of 21 bases. Germline V lookup: CDR1 LNHDA, CDR2 SQIVND (reference sequence). CDR3 sequence (DNA): TGTGCCAGTGCCCGCGTGAATCCCTCGGGGGAGCAGTACTTC. Translating it yields CASARVNPSGEQYF.

This sequence joins TRBV15 and TRBJ1-3; 9 nucleotides agree with TRBD1. J was trimmed by 3 bases and V by 2 bases; bases with no gene match: 14. The CDR3 totals 19 residues. Germline CDR1 and CDR2: LNHNV and YYDKDF (reference sequence). In nucleotides, the CDR3 is TGTGCCACCAGCAGACAGACGGGACAGGGAGTTTTGGGTGGAAACACCATATATTTT. It specifies CATSRQTGQGVLGGNTIYF.

The chain uses TRBV6-1 and TRBJ1-5; no clear D. The CDR3 spans 14 residues. Trimming stripped 7 bases from V and 5 bases from J, with 15 bases between. Germline V gene lookup returns CDR1 MNHNS and CDR2 SASEGT. The CDR3 DNA follows: TGTGCCAGCACCACGGCAGGTTCTCATCAGCCCCAGCATTTT. This codes for CASTTAGSHQPQHF.

A single count supports this clone. The chain links TRBV10-3 to TRBJ1-6, with TRBD1 identical over 8 bases. The CDR3 spans 14 residues. The ends lost 5 bases at V and 9 bases at J; junction bases unmatched: 6. CDR1 ENHRY and CDR2 SYGVKD come from the germline V gene. For the CDR3, the DNA is TGTGCCATCAGTCTCGGACAGGGCGGTTCACCCCTCCACTTT. The encoded protein is CAISLGQGGSPLHF.